The T cell receptor (beta chain) under discussion was sequenced for a study of graft-versus-host responses after intestinal transplantation. Background on the study: Transplants given to recipients were multivisceral, liver-intestinal, or isolated intestinal. Anti-thymocyte globulin served as induction for all recipients, who then took tacrolimus and steroids for approximately 3 years.

TCRdb's table, derived via immunoSEQ multiplex PCR, lists solely in-frame clones and lacks some. The table includes 90,000 to 120,000 clones, about 87% detected once. Points on this clone: Its specificity is unknown.

The CDR3 contains 15 residues. CDR1 is MGHRA, CDR2 YSYEKL, per germline. V gave up 1 base and J gave up 5 bases, with 15 bases separating them. The specimen was unstimulated CD4+ T cells sorted from spleen or lymph node cells, collected before transplant. The clonotype was recovered from a human donor who was the organ donor for an intestinal transplant. V and J are TRBV4-1 and TRBJ2-7; D tentatively fits TRBD1 or TRBD2 (5 bases each). The CDR3 region is CASSQGQGPRDEQYF. The CDR3 region has the DNA TGCGCCAGCAGCCAAGGCCAGGGACCGAGGGACGAGCAGTACTTC.